This T cell receptor (beta chain) was profiled in a study of graft-versus-host responses after intestinal transplantation. The wider study: The recipients all started with anti-thymocyte globulin induction and then took tacrolimus and steroids for approximately 3 years.

V was clipped by 0 bases and J by 6 bases, with 12 bases between them. Germline values: CDR1 SGDLS, CDR2 YYNGEE. This CDR3 contains 14 residues. This clone has just one count. Clones were sequenced by immunoSEQ multiplex PCR, and TCRdb holds only the in-frame ones, with some missing. Counted here are 37,000 or so clones, about 90% occurring once; the ten biggest clones make up about 2.5%. This receptor was identified in a human patient who received an intestinal transplant, so some T cells may come from the graft donor. V gene TRBV9 combines with J gene TRBJ1-1; possibly TRBD1 for D (5 bases). The material was PBMCs, obtained almost 320 days after intestinal transplant. This CDR3 reads CASSVAPAGAEAFF. The CDR3 DNA is TGTGCCAGCAGCGTAGCTCCAGCGGGGGCTGAAGCTTTCTTT.